This T cell receptor (beta chain) was captured by sequencing in a study of T cell changes during pregnancy in multiple sclerosis. V lost 1 base and J lost 6, with 11 bases in between. Germline CDR1 is MGHRA and CDR2 is YSYEKL. The CDR3 is made up of 14 amino acids. Sequenced by immunoSEQ multiplex PCR; TCRdb stores in-frame clones only, minus some. This repertoire shows fewer than 60,000 clones, roughly 91% found once; its top ten account for 5.5% to 7%. The receptor was derived from a female donor in good health, enrolled as a control in a pregnancy study. The chain recombines TRBV4-1 with TRBJ2-3; no definite D call. Here the sequenced sample was peripheral blood, taken in the third trimester of pregnancy. The CDR3 coding sequence is TGCGCCAGCAGCCAAGTTGGGCTGACGGATACGCAGTATTTT. Its translation: CASSQVGLTDTQYF.